This T cell receptor beta chain was sequenced in a study of blood T cell repertoires in COVID-19. V lost 7 bases to trimming and J lost 8 bases; unmatched junction nucleotides: 12. The CDR3 loop spans 14 amino acids. Germline CDR1 is MNHNS and CDR2 is SASEGT. Authors' data handling: Using reference gene primer amplification, nucleated cell counts were estimated. Assay: immunoSEQ multiplex PCR; the TCRdb copy retains only in-frame clones and omits some. V, J and clone size are taken as reported in that table, and D and trimming were inferred from the DNA itself. The sample carries over 50,000 clones, 84% recorded once.

The source is a middle-aged man with acute or convalescent COVID-19. Sample: peripheral blood. The chain has TRBV6-1 and TRBJ1-2; 8 bases are a match to TRBD1. The CDR3 here is CASTSNRGKGGYTF. The CDR3, as DNA: TGTGCCAGCACTTCGAACAGGGGGAAAGGGGGCTACACCTTC.